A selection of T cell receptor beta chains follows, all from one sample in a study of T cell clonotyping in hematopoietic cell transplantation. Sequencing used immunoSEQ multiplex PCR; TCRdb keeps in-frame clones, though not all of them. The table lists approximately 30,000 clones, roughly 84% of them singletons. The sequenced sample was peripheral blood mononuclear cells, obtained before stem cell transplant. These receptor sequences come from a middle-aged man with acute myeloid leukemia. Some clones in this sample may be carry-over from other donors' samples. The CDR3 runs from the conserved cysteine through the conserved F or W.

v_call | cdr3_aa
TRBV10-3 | CAIGSSIPGQGLPTGNSPLHF
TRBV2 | CASRGGVRYGYTF
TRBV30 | CAWSRQTTVYGYTF
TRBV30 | CAWTPEGRGNQPQHF
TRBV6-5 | CASSSPGQGPKNIQYF
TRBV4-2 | CASSLQTAYSPLHF
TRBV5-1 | CASSLGPDPTYEQYF
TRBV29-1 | CSLGLATDTQYF
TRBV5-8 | CASSLQAYEQYF
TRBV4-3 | CASSQWRQDNYGYTF
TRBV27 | CASSFRVISPINEQFF
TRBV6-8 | CASSYPAGSSYNEQFF
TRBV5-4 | CASSFAGGVSYEQYF
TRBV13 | CASDGEGAEAFF
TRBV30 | CAWRGPNSPLHF
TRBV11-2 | CASSKTGAFGNTIYF
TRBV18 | CASSAAYEQYF
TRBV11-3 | CASSFHGQAARYNEQFF
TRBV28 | CASSLFSGVAGELFF
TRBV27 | CASSLWGNQPQHF
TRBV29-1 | CSSDGTGGADTQYF
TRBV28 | CASRLAGGSLDTQYF
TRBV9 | CASRSQDSGNTIYF
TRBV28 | CASSRYRDFRNQPQHF
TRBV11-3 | CASSLRSLSGGELFF
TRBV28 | CAISTDKGALNTGELFF
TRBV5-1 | CASSPKLASSTDTQYF